This T cell receptor beta chain derives from a study of T cell repertoires in cytomegalovirus infection. Background on the study: Recently identified HLA-C-restricted CMV epitopes and well-studied HLA-B-restricted CMV epitopes were used by the study. Signatures in public TCR beta sequences pointed to both CMV infection and matching HLA type.

A remark on this clonotype: The antigen remains unidentified.

General study findings and limits: Dominating the ex vivo response were HLA-C-restricted CMV-specific TCR beta clonotypes.

CDR3 length: 12 residues. V was trimmed by 5 bases and J by 11 bases, leaving 10 bases between them. TCRdb analysed the reads with MiXCR anew, one entry per CDR3 protein. Among around 800,000 distinct CDR3 sequences, about 33% were seen once, and the ten largest hold about an eighth. The sequence was obtained from a human donor in good health (CMV status not recorded). Some clones in this sample may be carry-over from other donors' samples. This chain connects TRBV12-3 or TRBV12-4 to TRBJ1-6; D is unclear. Specimen: cultured CD8+ T cells from PBMCs, collected from culture after CMV antigen stimulation. The CDR3 DNA sequence: TGTGCCAGCAGTATCCCCGGAGCACCCCTCCACTTT. It yields the protein CASSIPGAPLHF.